The 21 T cell receptor beta chains below all came from one sample that was sequenced in a study of T cells in women clearing cervical HPV infection. Profiling relied on immunoSEQ multiplex PCR, and the TCRdb table lists in-frame clones only, not all of them. Its table lists some 31,000 clones. Material: blood buffy coat. These receptors came from a woman between 18 and 70 years old with a cervical HPV16 infection that either progressed to CIN3+ or cleared (not recorded which).

To note about this clone: The CDR3 end is not reached by the read, which stops 3 residues before it; the germline J gene fills it in. V usage is TRBV18 and J usage is TRBJ2-3; 10 nucleotides agree with TRBD2. Per germline, CDR1 KGHSH and CDR2 LQKENI. V shed 8 bases, J shed 4 bases, and the junction held 9 bases outside the gene matches. The CDR3 has 15 residues. The DNA read from the CDR3 is TGTGCCAGCGCGACCAGCGGGGGGGCGTCAGATACG. Translation gives CASATSGGASDT. In full, the CDR3 reads CASATSGGASDTQYF.

Note on this clone: The read finishes 3 residues shy of the CDR3 end, and the germline J gene is used to complete it. The rearrangement links TRBV5-1 to TRBJ2-3; 7 bases are a match to TRBD1. Germline assignment: CDR1 SGHRS and CDR2 YFSETQ. V shed 2 bases, J shed 1 base, and the junction held 4 bases outside the gene matches. The CDR3 loop spans 15 amino acids. The covered CDR3 bases are TGCGCCAGCAGCTTTTTAACAGGGGGCACAGATACG. It codes for CASSFLTGGTDT. The entire CDR3 protein is CASSFLTGGTDTQYF.

In the case of this clone: The observed sequence ends 3 residues before the CDR3 terminus, with the missing tail filled in from the germline J gene. The chain has TRBV19 and TRBJ1-5; 7 nucleotides line up with TRBD1. Unmatched junction bases numbered 12, after V lost 1 base and J lost 3 bases. This CDR3 is built from 18 residues. The germline V gene has CDR1 LNHDA and CDR2 SQIVND (reference sequence). CDR3 sequence reads: CASSIGFPRTGYNQPQHF. The part of the CDR3 DNA that was read is TGTGCCAGTAGTATAGGGTTCCCCCGGACAGGATACAATCAGCCC.

Notes on this clone: The sequence runs out 3 residues before the end of the CDR3; the remainder is reconstructed from the germline J gene. The chain employs TRBV19 and TRBJ2-2, with TRBD2 identical over 12 bases. Germline V gene lookup returns CDR1 LNHDA and CDR2 SQIVND (reference sequence). This CDR3 contains 16 residues. J was trimmed by 4 bases and V by 5 bases; bases with no gene match: 5. Incomplete CDR3 DNA: TGTGCCAGTAGTCAGACACTAGCGGGGGGCACCGGGGAG. Protein: CASSQTLAGGTGE. The complete CDR3 protein is CASSQTLAGGTGELFF.

As concerns this clone: With the read ending 3 residues before the CDR3 end, the germline J gene is used to fill in that end. The J gene is TRBJ2-3, the V gene TRBV6-2 or TRBV6-3, with TRBD2 identical over 11 bases. The junction had 1 base not matched to a gene; V was cut back by 5 bases and J by 3 bases. The V gene's germline CDR1 is MNHEY and CDR2 SVGEGT. The CDR3 is 14 amino acids. The CDR3 bases that were read are TGTGCCAGCAGTCCTAGCGGGGGGACAGATACG. This sequence encodes CASSPSGGTDT. In full, the CDR3 reads CASSPSGGTDTQYF.

Comment on this clone: The read terminates 3 residues ahead of where the CDR3 ends, so the germline J gene completes it. The V call is TRBV10-2, the J call TRBJ2-3; 7 bases are a match to TRBD2. Germline V lookup: CDR1 WSHSY, CDR2 SAAADI. The CDR3 has 13 residues. With 4 bases clipped from V and 8 bases from J, the junction kept 6 bases outside the gene matches. CDR3 protein: CASSADGGSTQYF. The covered CDR3 bases are TGCGCCAGCAGTGCGGACGGGGGGTCTACG.

About this clone: With the read ending 3 residues before the CDR3 end, the germline J gene is used to fill in that end. The chain recombines TRBV29-1 with TRBJ1-1, with D unclear. CDR1 SQVTM and CDR2 ANQGSEA come from the germline V gene. This CDR3 comprises 14 residues. Trimming stripped 1 base from V and 1 base from J, with 10 bases between. Incomplete CDR3 DNA: TGCAGCGTTGAAGGGGCGAGAGGGAACACTGAA. Its protein product is CSVEGARGNTE. The whole CDR3 reads CSVEGARGNTEAFF.

As to this clone: The CDR3 end lies 3 residues beyond the end of the read and is filled in from the germline J gene. The rearrangement joins TRBV7-2 to TRBJ1-2; 8 nucleotides align to TRBD1. The CDR3 length is 14 residues. Germline CDR1 reads SGHTA; CDR2 reads FQGNSA. Trimming took 5 bases from V and 4 from J; bases not matched to a gene: 6. CDR3 DNA (partial): TGTGCCAGCAGCCCGCCGGACAGGGTCTATGGC. This translates into CASSPPDRVYG. The whole CDR3 region reads CASSPPDRVYGYTF.

In the case of this clone: The read ends 3 residues early relative to the CDR3; the germline J gene fills the gap. The chain carries TRBV20-1 and TRBJ1-6, with D perhaps TRBD1 (5 bases). Germline V gene lookup returns CDR1 DFQATT and CDR2 SNEGSKA (reference sequence). V was trimmed by 6 bases and J by 0 bases, leaving 12 bases between them. CDR3 length: 15 amino acids. The sequenced part of the CDR3 DNA is TGCAGTGCAAAGCGGGGGAGCTCCTATAATTCACCC. The encoded protein is CSAKRGSSYNSP. The full CDR3 reads CSAKRGSSYNSPLHF.

Points on this clone: The read stops 3 residues short of the end of the CDR3; the missing end is completed from the germline J gene. The chain combines TRBV19 with TRBJ2-5; D is perhaps TRBD2 (5 bases). The CDR3 consists of 13 residues. Germline assignment: CDR1 LNHDA and CDR2 SQIVND (reference sequence). V lost 4 bases and J 2 bases, leaving 8 bases between the germline ends. Here the CDR3 reads CASSNTRQETQYF. The DNA read from the CDR3 is TGTGCCAGTAGTAATACTAGACAAGAGACC. The full variable domain, rest sourced from reference TRBV19 and TRBJ2-5, is DGGITQSPKYLFRKEGQNVTLSCEQNLNHDAMYWYRQDPGQGLRLIYYSQIVNDFQKGDIAEGYSVSREKKESFPLTVTSAQKNPTAFYLCASSNTRQETQYFGPGTRLLVL.

A remark on this clone: The read ends 3 residues early relative to the CDR3; the germline J gene fills the gap. This chain joins TRBV18 and TRBJ1-1; no reliable D call. V shed 8 bases and J shed 2 bases, with 9 bases lying between them. CDR1 is KGHSH, CDR2 LQKENI, per germline. This CDR3 comprises 12 residues. The chain's CDR3 is CASLSVNTEAFF. The covered CDR3 bases are TGTGCCAGCCTATCGGTAAACACTGAA.

CDR3 bases read: TGTGCCAGCAGTGACTCTATCAGGGGCGCGTACAATGAG. This encodes CASSDSIRGAYNE. The CDR3 reads in full as CASSDSIRGAYNEQFF. The chain uses TRBV6-4 and TRBJ2-1, with TRBD1 as a possible D gene (6 bases). The read ends 3 residues shy of where the CDR3 ends; the end is completed using the germline J gene. V lost 0 bases and J 4 bases, leaving 13 bases between the germline ends. Germline assignment: CDR1 MRHNA and CDR2 SNTAGT. This CDR3 comprises 16 residues.

Here the CDR3 reads CASSKGSGQDSPLHF. CDR3 DNA (partial): TGTGCCAGCAGTAAGGGGTCAGGGCAGGATTCACCC. This chain connects TRBV2 to TRBJ1-6, with a weak D call TRBD1 (5 bases). The sequence runs out 3 residues before the end of the CDR3; the remainder is reconstructed from the germline J gene. The germline V and J ends were trimmed by 5 bases and 8 bases, with 16 bases remaining between them. Looked up from germline, CDR1 is SNHLY and CDR2 is FYNNEI. This CDR3 region has 15 residues.

Judged by frequency, this clone is medium-sized. Read sequence stops 3 residues before the CDR3 end, and the germline J gene provides the missing end. The rearrangement joins TRBV6-2 or TRBV6-3 to TRBJ2-7; 10 positions agree with TRBD2. This CDR3 region has 13 residues. Per germline, CDR1 MNHEY and CDR2 SVGEGT. The J segment lost 5 bases and the V segment lost 3 bases, leaving 1 base of the junction unmatched. The CDR3 region is CASSYLAGDEQYF. Partial CDR3 DNA: TGTGCCAGCAGTTATCTAGCGGGAGACGAG.

Remarks on this clone: The CDR3 end lies 3 residues beyond the end of the read and is filled in from the germline J gene. J is TRBJ2-3 and V is TRBV30; 13 positions agree with TRBD2. From germline, CDR1 is GTSNPN and CDR2 SVGIG (reference sequence). CDR3 length: 13 amino acids. The CDR3 sequence is CAWRFGTSGAQYF. The sequenced CDR3 bases are TGTGCCTGGAGGTTTGGGACTAGCGGGGCG.

On this clone itself: The observed sequence ends 3 residues before the CDR3 terminus, with the missing tail filled in from the germline J gene. This chain links TRBV20-1 with TRBJ1-6; 8 bases agree with TRBD1. Germline V gene lookup returns CDR1 DFQATT and CDR2 SNEGSKA (reference sequence). Losses at the gene ends were 5 bases for V and 7 bases for J; bases not matched to a gene: 4. There are 13 residues in the CDR3. The CDR3 DNA, read in part, is TGCAGTGCTCAGGGACAGGCCAATTCACCC. Its protein is CSAQGQANSP. The entire CDR3 is CSAQGQANSPLHF.

In the case of this clone: The read ends 3 residues shy of where the CDR3 ends; the end is completed using the germline J gene. The chain has TRBV12-3 or TRBV12-4 and TRBJ2-3; weak D call: TRBD2 (5 bases). This CDR3 comprises 14 residues. The germline V and J ends were trimmed by 3 bases and 0 bases, with 7 bases remaining between them. The CDR3 loop is CASSFGGSTDTQYF. Partial CDR3 DNA: TGTGCCAGCAGTTTTGGCGGGAGCACAGATACG.

Points on this clone: With the read ending 3 residues before the CDR3 end, the germline J gene is used to fill in that end. This rearrangement joins TRBV30 to TRBJ1-1; TRBD1 might be the D (5 bases). Trimming removed 5 bases at V and 4 bases at J, with 11 bases between. This CDR3 is 12 amino acids long. CDR1 and CDR2 from the germline V gene are GTSNPN and SVGIG (reference sequence). The CDR3 bases that were read are TGTGCCTGGCGGGGGTACGGCACTGAA. Protein sequence: CAWRGYGTE. From start to end, the CDR3 is CAWRGYGTEAFF.

Turning to this clone: The read is 3 residues too short to cover the CDR3 end, so that end is filled in from the germline J gene. The chain combines TRBV6-1 with TRBJ2-2; D remains ambiguous. This CDR3 has 15 residues. Trimming shortened V by 4 bases and J by 2 bases, and 11 bases separated the two germline ends. Germline V CDR1 and CDR2: MNHNS, SASEGT. The DNA read from the CDR3 is TGTGCCAGCAGTGTAGAAGCAGGAAACACCGGGGAG. Residues: CASSVEAGNTGE. The whole CDR3 is CASSVEAGNTGELFF.

On this clone itself: The read ends 3 residues early relative to the CDR3; the germline J gene fills the gap. The chain employs TRBV2 and TRBJ2-7; no reliable D call. The CDR3 consists of 12 residues. Trimming took 4 bases from V and 2 from J, leaving 6 bases between them. The germline V gene has CDR1 SNHLY and CDR2 FYNNEI. CDR3: CASSGLAYEQYF. Incomplete CDR3 DNA: TGTGCCAGCAGTGGGCTAGCCTACGAG.

On this clone: The sequenced fragment ends 3 residues before the CDR3 boundary, so the rest is inferred from the germline J gene. V and J are TRBV28 and TRBJ1-1; the D gene is possibly TRBD1 (6 bases). The germline gives CDR1 MDHEN, CDR2 SYDVKM. V lost 5 bases and J 0 bases, leaving 10 bases between the germline ends. This CDR3 contains 14 residues. The CDR3: CASSTGQLNTEAFF. Partial CDR3 DNA: TGTGCCAGCAGTACGGGACAACTGAACACTGAA.